A selection of T cell receptor beta chains follows, all from one sample in a study of response to subunit inactivated influenza vaccine. TCRdb re-called the RT-PCR reads with MiXCR, one entry per CDR3 protein. The sample holds some 500,000 distinct CDR3 sequences, 16% seen once. The sequencing here drew on CD4+ T cells sorted from PBMCs, taken roughly 24 months after vaccination. The source is a man in his fifties or sixties who received an inactivated influenza vaccine. The CDR3 runs from the conserved cysteine through the conserved F or W. Fields, in order: J gene, V gene, clone size, CDR3 protein. Not all rows give a size; the values are once, few, many and, for expanded clones, a class.

TRBJ2-5 TRBV20-1 . CSARHRSRETQYF
TRBJ2-3 TRBV20-1 . CSAVPPTGVDTQYF
TRBJ2-5 TRBV7-9 . CASSPGPTGLETQYF
TRBJ2-3 TRBV28 . CASSYRRGLTDTQYF
TRBJ2-3 TRBV6-5 few CASSYKRGLTDTQYF
TRBJ2-7 TRBV4-2 many CASSQVSGRILHEQYF
TRBJ1-2 TRBV20-1 . CSASGGQGRMAYGYTF
TRBJ1-6 TRBV6-2/TRBV6-3 . CASSYSADNSPLHF
TRBJ2-7 TRBV20-1 many CSAMGTSGTNYEQYF
TRBJ2-2 TRBV5-1 many CASSHGGDTGELFF
TRBJ2-1 TRBV5-1 . CASSLDLGVGLGNEQFF
TRBJ1-2 TRBV3-1 . CASSHLGRTNYGYTF
TRBJ2-1 TRBV28 . CASLHGTGVGMGQFF
TRBJ1-4 TRBV20-1 few CSARRTTNEKLFF
TRBJ2-3 TRBV3-1 . CASSQEGLAVITSTDTQYF
TRBJ1-5 TRBV20-1 many CSARPQAPYQPQHF
TRBJ1-1 TRBV5-1 few CASSRDRRMGSEAFF
TRBJ1-5 TRBV28 . CASRPNRDNQPQHF
TRBJ1-3 TRBV4-1 few CASSHHGEVYF
TRBJ2-2 TRBV3-1 few CASSQLAGTGELFF
TRBJ2-7 TRBV6-1 few CASSASLSHEQYF
TRBJ1-5 TRBV19 many CASSMSGFTNQPQHF
TRBJ2-5 TRBV7-6 . CASSWNLMYQETQYF